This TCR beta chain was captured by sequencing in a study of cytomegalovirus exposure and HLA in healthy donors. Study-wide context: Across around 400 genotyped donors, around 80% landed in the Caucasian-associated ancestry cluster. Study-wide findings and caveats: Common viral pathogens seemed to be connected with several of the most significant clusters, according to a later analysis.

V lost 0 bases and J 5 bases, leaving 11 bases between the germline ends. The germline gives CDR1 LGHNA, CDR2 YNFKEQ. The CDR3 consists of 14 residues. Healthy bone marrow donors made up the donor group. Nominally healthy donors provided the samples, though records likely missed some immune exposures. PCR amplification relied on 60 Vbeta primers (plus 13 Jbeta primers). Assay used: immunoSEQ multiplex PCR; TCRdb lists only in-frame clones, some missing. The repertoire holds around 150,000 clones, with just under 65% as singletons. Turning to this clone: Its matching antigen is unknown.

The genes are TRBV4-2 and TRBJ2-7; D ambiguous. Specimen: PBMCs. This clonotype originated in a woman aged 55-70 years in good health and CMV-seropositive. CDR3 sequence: CASSQEWAYHEQYF. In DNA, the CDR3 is TGTGCCAGCAGCCAAGAATGGGCTTACCACGAGCAGTACTTC.